The next 29 T cell receptor beta chains were all read from a single sample in a study of CD8+CD57+ T cells in acquired aplastic anemia. Patients who underwent sequencing had shown CD8+CD57+ cell expansion by flow cytometry. Genomic DNA templated the TCR beta VDJ and CDR3 profiling. MiXCR, applied by TCRdb to the reads, yields one record per CDR3 protein. The sample includes 130,000 or so distinct CDR3 sequences, over 55% of them seen just once. Sequenced sample: sorted CD4+, CD8+, or CD8+CD57+ T cells (not recorded which) from PBMCs. The receptors were gathered from a human donor with aplastic anemia.

This clonotype was picked up a small number of times. V usage is TRBV10-3 and J usage is TRBJ2-1; D gene unclear. Germline V gene lookup returns CDR1 ENHRY and CDR2 SYGVKD. Trimming took off 3 bases at V and 4 bases at J, with 4 bases between the two ends. The CDR3 is 12 amino acids. The CDR3: CAISDSYNEQFF. CDR3 nucleotides: TGTGCCATCAGTGATTCGTACAATGAGCAGTTCTTC.

This clonotype was seen many times. V gene TRBV7-6 combines with J gene TRBJ2-3; TRBD1 might be the D (5 bases). The CDR3 runs to 14 residues. The ends were cut back, 2 bases at V and 5 bases at J, with 11 bases in the middle. Looked up from germline, CDR1 is SGHVS and CDR2 is FNYEAQ. The CDR3 sequence: CASSLQGVEDTQYF. CDR3 nucleotide sequence: TGTGCCAGCAGCTTACAGGGCGTAGAAGATACGCAGTATTTT.

There are many counts of this clonotype. V is TRBV6-2 or TRBV6-3 and J is TRBJ2-1; TRBD2 matches at 8 bases. The CDR3 covers 15 residues. J was trimmed by 7 bases and V by 2 bases; bases with no gene match: 7. Germline lookup yields CDR1 MNHEY and CDR2 SVGEGT. Here the CDR3 DNA reads TGTGCCAGCAGTTACCTCGAGAGCGGGAGAAATGAGCAGTTCTTC. Encoded protein: CASSYLESGRNEQFF.

This clonotype was found many times. CDR3 bases: TGTGCCATCAGTGAGGGGCAGTGGAACACTGAAGCTTTCTTT. Residues: CAISEGQWNTEAFF. V usage is TRBV10-3 and J usage is TRBJ1-1; no clear D gene. The V gene's germline CDR1 is ENHRY and CDR2 SYGVKD. This CDR3 contains 14 residues. The V and J ends lost 2 bases and 1 base respectively, with 8 bases between them.

This sequence joins TRBV20-1 and TRBJ1-1, with 9 bases identical to TRBD1. CDR1 and CDR2 (germline): DFQATT, SNEGSKA (reference sequence). The ends lost 3 bases at V and 3 bases at J; junction bases unmatched: 5. This CDR3 contains 14 residues. CDR3 amino acids: CSASEGQGDTEAFF. CDR3 in DNA: TGCAGTGCTAGCGAGGGACAGGGTGACACTGAAGCTTTCTTT.

V and J are TRBV20-1 and TRBJ2-2, with D perhaps TRBD1 (5 bases). Deletions cut 4 bases from V and 0 bases from J, with 9 bases between. This CDR3 contains 14 residues. Looked up from germline, CDR1 is DFQATT and CDR2 is SNEGSKA (reference sequence). The CDR3 DNA is TGCAGTGCTACTGACAGACCGAACACCGGGGAGCTGTTTTTT. It specifies CSATDRPNTGELFF.

A note on this clonotype: One end of the junction does not line up with germline, which may come from a read error. V is TRBV7-9 and J is TRBJ2-7; 8 bases line up with TRBD1. The germline CDR1 and CDR2 sequences are SEHNR and FQNEAQ (reference sequence). CDR3 length equals 14 residues. CDR3 amino acids: CAGSLGTGNYEQYF. The CDR3 DNA follows: TGTGCCGGCAGCTTAGGGACAGGTAACTACGAGCAGTACTTC.

Regarding this clonotype: A junction end diverges from the germline sequence, so it may reflect a read error. The rearrangement joins TRBV10-3 to TRBJ1-2; D is unclear. Germline CDR1 is ENHRY and CDR2 is SYGVKD. The CDR3 has 12 amino acids. The CDR3 nucleotides are TGTGCCATCAGTGAGTCGACTGCGGCGTTGGCCTTC. Translating gives CAISESTAALAF.

The rearrangement joins TRBV29-1 to TRBJ1-1, with D perhaps matching TRBD1 (5 bases). This CDR3 spans 12 amino acids. The germline CDR1 and CDR2 sequences are SQVTM and ANQGSEA. V was trimmed by 4 bases and J by 6 bases, leaving 12 bases between them. In DNA, the CDR3 is TGCAGCGTTGGGGAAGTGGGGGCTGAAGCTTTCTTT. Protein sequence: CSVGEVGAEAFF.

This clonotype was picked up one time. The V call is TRBV6-1, the J call TRBJ1-5, with a weak D call TRBD1 (5 bases). The CDR3 loop spans 16 amino acids. The germline V gene encodes CDR1 MNHNS and CDR2 SASEGT. V dropped 6 bases and J dropped 0 bases, with 15 bases sitting between them. The CDR3 sequence: CASRRGRDSSNQPQHF. The CDR3 region has the DNA TGTGCCAGCAGGAGAGGGCGGGACTCTAGCAATCAGCCCCAGCATTTT.

This chain connects TRBV2 to TRBJ2-5; D might be TRBD2 (6 bases). The CDR3 is 12 residues long. In germline, CDR1 is SNHLY, CDR2 FYNNEI. Deletions cut 4 bases from V and 5 bases from J, with 8 bases between. The CDR3 DNA reads as TGTGCCAGCAGTGGGGACTCGGAGACCCAGTACTTC. Protein product: CASSGDSETQYF.

CDR3 amino acids: CASSPGGLGSPLHF. CDR3 DNA: TGCGCCAGCAGCCCCGGGGGACTGGGCTCACCCCTCCACTTT. The chain combines TRBV5-1 with TRBJ1-6, with a possible D match to TRBD1 (5 bases). The CDR3 covers 14 residues. CDR1 and CDR2 from the germline V gene are SGHRS and YFSETQ. V was cut by 4 bases and J by 10 bases, with 15 bases left in between.

The chain combines TRBV10-1 with TRBJ1-1; D perhaps matches TRBD1 (6 bases). V was shortened by 2 bases and J by 4 bases, with 8 bases between the two germline ends. The CDR3 length is 13 residues. Germline CDR1 WNHNN, CDR2 SYGVQD (reference sequence). CDR3 in amino acids: CASSEQGSTEAFF. In nucleotides, the CDR3 is TGCGCCAGCAGTGAGCAGGGGTCCACTGAAGCTTTCTTT.

The chain recombines TRBV15 with TRBJ2-3, with D unclear. This CDR3 is 15 amino acids long. The V and J ends lost 1 base and 0 bases respectively, with 8 bases between them. Germline CDR1 LNHNV, CDR2 YYDKDF (reference sequence). CDR3 nucleotide sequence: TGTGCCACCAGCAGAGTCGGGCTCAGCACAGATACGCAGTATTTT. This encodes CATSRVGLSTDTQYF.

This clonotype was seen repeatedly, ten times or more. The chain links TRBV10-3 to TRBJ1-6; D unclear. The CDR3 runs 15 residues. Trimming shortened V by 2 bases and J by 0 bases, and 5 bases separated the two germline ends. Germline CDR1 ENHRY, CDR2 SYGVKD. The CDR3 reads CAISEEGSYNSPLHF. The DNA of the CDR3 is TGTGCCATCAGTGAGGAGGGCTCCTATAATTCACCCCTCCACTTT.

With respect to this clonotype: Compared with germline, one end of the junction differs, possibly owing to a read error. V is TRBV2 and J is TRBJ1-1, with D tentatively TRBD1 (6 bases). Germline values: CDR1 SNHLY, CDR2 FYNNEI. CDR3 size: 13 residues. The CDR3, as DNA: TGTGCCAGCAGTGAGGGGGGGGACACTGAGGCTTTCTTT. Encoded protein: CASSEGGDTEAFF.

The gene calls are TRBV7-9 and TRBJ1-2; a weak D match, TRBD1 (6 bases). The germline V and J ends were trimmed by 5 bases and 4 bases, with 17 bases remaining between them. This CDR3 is built from 15 residues. From germline, CDR1 is SEHNR and CDR2 FQNEAQ (reference sequence). CDR3 in amino acids: CASSPVQGTPYGYTF. In nucleotides, the CDR3 is TGTGCCAGCAGCCCTGTTCAGGGGACGCCCTATGGCTACACCTTC. The full variable domain, with the rest looked up from reference TRBV7-9 and TRBJ1-2, is DTGVSQNPRHKITKRGQNVTFRCDPISEHNRLYWYRQTLGQGPEFLTYFQNEAQLEKSRLLSDRFSAERPKGSFSTLEIQRTEQGDSAMYLCASSPVQGTPYGYTFGSGTRLTVV.

The chain combines TRBV24-1 with TRBJ1-1; TRBD1 is a possible D gene (5 bases). V shed 3 bases and J shed 7 bases, with 14 bases lying between them. Germline V gene lookup returns CDR1 KGHDR and CDR2 SFDVKD. This CDR3 is built from 14 residues. CDR3 sequence: CATSDAGGEHEAFF. The CDR3 DNA reads TGTGCCACCAGTGATGCGGGGGGGGAGCATGAAGCTTTCTTT.

The chain links TRBV2 to TRBJ1-5, with 9 positions matching TRBD1. Germline values: CDR1 SNHLY, CDR2 FYNNEI. The CDR3 contains 15 residues. V lost 3 bases to trimming and J lost 6 bases; unmatched junction nucleotides: 6. The CDR3 loop is CASSEGQGRSQPQHF. Written as DNA, the CDR3 is TGTGCCAGCAGTGAGGGACAGGGAAGAAGTCAGCCCCAGCATTTT. The whole variable domain, remainder taken from reference TRBV2 and TRBJ1-5, is EPEVTQTPSHQVTQMGQEVILRCVPISNHLYFYWYRQILGQKVEFLVSFYNNEISEKSEIFDDQFSVERPDGSNFTLKIRSTKLEDSAMYFCASSEGQGRSQPQHFGDGTRLSIL.

This chain uses TRBV2 with TRBJ2-2, with no clear D. The CDR3 loop spans 14 amino acids. V was pared by 1 base and J by 4 bases, with 7 bases between. Per the germline V gene, CDR1 is SNHLY and CDR2 is FYNNEI. The CDR3 protein is CASSEDTSTGELFF. In DNA, the CDR3 is TGTGCCAGCAGTGAAGACACTTCCACCGGGGAGCTGTTTTTT. Using reference TRBV2 and TRBJ2-2 for the parts outside the CDR3, the full variable domain is EPEVTQTPSHQVTQMGQEVILRCVPISNHLYFYWYRQILGQKVEFLVSFYNNEISEKSEIFDDQFSVERPDGSNFTLKIRSTKLEDSAMYFCASSEDTSTGELFFGEGSRLTVL.

The chain joins TRBV5-4 to TRBJ2-5; possible D gene TRBD1, 6 bases. The CDR3 loop spans 16 amino acids. In germline, CDR1 is SGHNT, CDR2 YYREEE (reference sequence). V shed 0 bases and J shed 5 bases, with 17 bases lying between them. The CDR3 DNA is TGTGCCAGCAGCTTGGCCTCGCTAGGGGGTCGGGAGACCCAGTACTTC. Translation: CASSLASLGGRETQYF.

Ten or more counts support this clonotype. This chain connects TRBV7-2 to TRBJ2-1; 15 bases match TRBD2. The CDR3 consists of 20 residues. The J segment lost 4 bases and the V segment lost 0 bases, leaving 10 bases of the junction unmatched. Germline V gene sequence: CDR1 SGHTA, CDR2 FQGNSA. The CDR3 loop reads CASSLAWTSGGAGEYNEQFF. Here the CDR3 DNA reads TGTGCCAGCAGCTTAGCGTGGACTAGCGGGGGGGCCGGTGAATACAATGAGCAGTTCTTC.

This clonotype was seen a single time. The rearrangement uses TRBV15 and TRBJ1-2; TRBD1 is a possible D gene (6 bases). CDR1 and CDR2 (germline): LNHNV, YYDKDF (reference sequence). The CDR3 length is 14 residues. With 0 bases removed from V and 4 bases from J, the gap between germline ends came to 9 bases. For the CDR3, the DNA is TGTGCCACCAGCAGAGAGGGGGCGATCTATGGCTACACCTTC. Translated, it gives CATSREGAIYGYTF.

The V gene is TRBV10-3, the J gene TRBJ2-1, with D possibly being TRBD1 or TRBD2 (5 bases each). CDR1 is ENHRY, CDR2 SYGVKD, per germline. V lost 5 bases and J lost 2, with 13 bases in between. This CDR3 contains 15 residues. This chain's CDR3 is CAISRPGPTYNEQFF. The CDR3 DNA reads as TGTGCCATCAGTCGTCCGGGACCGACCTACAATGAGCAGTTCTTC.

This clonotype was counted a single time. The CDR3 loop reads CATSQGLRADTQYF. The CDR3 nucleotides are TGTGCCACCAGCCAGGGTCTGAGGGCAGATACGCAGTATTTT. V and J are TRBV19 and TRBJ2-3, with D perhaps given as TRBD1 or TRBD2 (5 bases each). The CDR3 loop spans 14 amino acids. The ends were cut back, 10 bases at V and 4 bases at J, with 18 bases in the middle. Germline V lookup: CDR1 LNHDA, CDR2 SQIVND (reference sequence).

The V gene is TRBV25-1, the J gene TRBJ1-4, with a weak D call TRBD1 (5 bases). Between the trimmed V and J ends, which lost 6 bases and 5 bases, there was a span of 16 bases. This CDR3 comprises 15 residues. Germline loops: CDR1 MGHDK, CDR2 SYGVNS. Here the CDR3 DNA reads TGTGCCAGCAGCCAAGTTGGGGACGTAAATGAAAAACTGTTTTTT. It encodes CASSQVGDVNEKLFF.

This clonotype was recorded many times. The chain joins TRBV7-3 to TRBJ2-1; 9 bases line up with TRBD2. Germline trimming cut 2 bases from V and 8 bases from J; bases unmatched to any gene: 4. The CDR3 runs to 14 residues. Germline V gives CDR1 SGHTA, CDR2 FQGTGA. The CDR3 sequence is CASSLAGGPHEQFF. CDR3 sequence (DNA): TGTGCCAGCAGCTTAGCGGGGGGGCCACATGAGCAGTTCTTC.

This clonotype was picked up a small number of times. This chain uses TRBV24-1 with TRBJ2-1; D unclear. The CDR3 has 17 residues. Trimming cost V 9 bases and J 0 bases, with 20 bases left between them. Germline CDR1 and CDR2: KGHDR and SFDVKD. CDR3 region: CATSPRAQKSSYNEQFF. CDR3 coding DNA: TGTGCCACCTCTCCCCGGGCCCAAAAAAGCTCCTACAATGAGCAGTTCTTC.

The chain combines TRBV11-2 with TRBJ1-6, with no clear D. The V gene lost 5 bases and the J gene lost 10 bases, with 24 bases spanning the gap. This CDR3 has 17 amino acids. Germline V gives CDR1 SGHAT, CDR2 FQNNGV. The CDR3 region is CASSHGFARPLGSPLHF. CDR3 DNA: TGTGCCAGCAGCCACGGTTTTGCTCGCCCCCTGGGATCACCCCTCCACTTT.